Presented here are 27 T cell receptor beta chains from one specimen sequenced in a study of identical twins. TCRdb analysed the 5' RACE reads with MiXCR anew, one entry per CDR3 protein. The data hold about 1.7 million distinct CDR3 sequences, with around 33% observed a single time. Sequenced material: cord blood. Receptor source: a newborn girl in good health.

As for this clonotype: A far larger clone is off by one base, so a read error is likely. Likely a read error: the CDR3 ends without its conserved phenylalanine or tryptophan. The J gene is TRBJ2-5, the V gene TRBV12-3 or TRBV12-4; D perhaps matches TRBD1 (6 bases). The J call may be in error: the DNA end matches TRBJ2-7 better. This CDR3 is 12 amino acids long. DNA for the CDR3: TGTGCCAGCAGTTTCAGGGGCTACGAGCAGTACTTA. Translation gives CASSFRGYEQYL.

This clonotype was seen only a few times. The V and J genes are TRBV6-1 and TRBJ1-5, with D uncertain. Germline CDR1 and CDR2: MNHNS and SASEGT. V lost 0 bases to trimming and J lost 0 bases, with 21 bases between them. The CDR3 length is 20 residues. Here the CDR3 reads CASSEALPTRVDNSNQPQHF. CDR3 DNA: TGTGCCAGCAGTGAAGCGCTCCCAACCCGCGTAGATAATAGCAATCAGCCCCAGCATTTT.

This rearrangement joins TRBV7-9 to TRBJ1-1; TRBD1 might be the D (6 bases). Germline V gene sequence: CDR1 SEHNR, CDR2 FQNEAQ (reference sequence). The CDR3 sequence is 16 residues long. V was clipped by 4 bases and J by 5 bases, with 20 bases between them. In DNA, the CDR3 is TGTGCCAGCAGCTCCCAGATCTATTCAGGGGATACTGAAGCTTTCTTT. It translates to CASSSQIYSGDTEAFF.

The sample holds a few counts of this clonotype. This sequence joins TRBV29-1 and TRBJ1-1, with 8 nucleotides matching TRBD1. Germline V gene data show CDR1 as SQVTM and CDR2 as ANQGSEA. The V gene end was trimmed by 4 bases and the J gene end by 4 bases; junction bases not matched to a gene: 5. The CDR3 length is 13 residues. CDR3 protein: CSVGQGRLTEAFF. In DNA form, the CDR3 reads TGCAGCGTTGGACAGGGGCGCCTCACTGAAGCTTTCTTT.

The chain carries TRBV5-4 and TRBJ2-3; TRBD2 agrees at 9 bases. The trim removed 4 bases at V and 4 bases at J, leaving 7 bases unmatched. Germline V gene lookup returns CDR1 SGHNT and CDR2 YYREEE (reference sequence). The CDR3 sequence is 15 residues long. Here the CDR3 DNA reads TGTGCCAGCAGCAGTAGCGGGAGTCTGGCAGATACGCAGTATTTT. It encodes CASSSSGSLADTQYF.

This clonotype was detected ten times or more. This sequence joins TRBV6-6 and TRBJ2-3; D might be TRBD2 (5 bases). V was clipped by 2 bases and J by 3 bases, with 9 bases between them. The CDR3 has 14 residues. In germline, CDR1 is MNHNY, CDR2 SVGAGI (reference sequence). In nucleotides, the CDR3 is TGTGCCAGCAGTTACGCGGGTATTACAGATACGCAGTATTTT. Encoded protein: CASSYAGITDTQYF.

J is TRBJ2-1 and V is TRBV12-3 or TRBV12-4; D perhaps matches TRBD2 (7 bases). This CDR3 is built from 15 residues. Trimming removed 2 bases from V and 6 bases from J, with 14 bases in between. The CDR3 sequence: CASSLTGGSLNEQFF. DNA of the CDR3: TGTGCCAGCAGTTTAACGGGGGGCTCGCTCAATGAGCAGTTCTTC.

The CDR3: CSVEDPGTPNYGYTF. DNA for the CDR3: TGCAGCGTTGAAGATCCAGGGACACCGAACTATGGCTACACCTTC. The chain is built from TRBV29-1 and TRBJ1-2, with D maybe TRBD1 (6 bases). V was shortened by 0 bases and J by 2 bases, with 13 bases between the two germline ends. Germline values: CDR1 SQVTM, CDR2 ANQGSEA. The CDR3 spans 15 residues.

The V call is TRBV20-1, the J call TRBJ2-2; D remains ambiguous. The CDR3 totals 10 residues. The V gene's germline CDR1 is DFQATT and CDR2 SNEGSKA (reference sequence). Trimming cost V 4 bases and J 6 bases, with 3 bases left between them. Here the CDR3 DNA reads TGCAGTGCTAAAGCCGGGGAGCTGTTTTTT. Translation gives CSAKAGELFF.

This clonotype came up a few times. The V and J genes are TRBV10-3 and TRBJ1-1; possible D gene TRBD1, 5 bases. Germline V gene data show CDR1 as ENHRY and CDR2 as SYGVKD. This CDR3 has 14 residues. The V and J ends lost 4 bases and 0 bases respectively, with 9 bases between them. This CDR3 is CAISGTQVNTEAFF. The CDR3, as DNA: TGTGCCATCAGTGGAACACAGGTGAACACTGAAGCTTTCTTT.

V is TRBV6-5 and J is TRBJ2-7, with 11 nucleotides matching TRBD2. V was pared by 6 bases and J by 5 bases, with 15 bases of the junction left unmatched. Per the germline V gene, CDR1 is MNHEY and CDR2 is SVGAGI. The CDR3 sequence is 17 residues long. The CDR3 region has the DNA TGTGCCAGCAGCTTAACCCCCTTAGCGGGAGGGCTTCACGAGCAGTACTTC. Encoded protein: CASSLTPLAGGLHEQYF.

This clonotype has ten or more counts. V usage is TRBV20-1 and J usage is TRBJ1-5; D perhaps matches TRBD1 (5 bases). The CDR3 consists of 15 residues. Germline lookup yields CDR1 DFQATT and CDR2 SNEGSKA (reference sequence). With 3 bases removed from V and 4 bases from J, the gap between germline ends came to 16 bases. The CDR3 nucleotides are TGCAGTGCTAGTCCTAGGACAACAAATAATCAGCCCCAGCATTTT. It encodes CSASPRTTNNQPQHF.

The chain recombines TRBV15 with TRBJ2-1; no firm D call. The germline V and J ends were trimmed by 5 bases and 12 bases, with 14 bases remaining between them. The germline V gene has CDR1 LNHNV and CDR2 YYDKDF (reference sequence). The CDR3 is 12 amino acids. The CDR3 nucleotides are TGTGCCACCAGCCCCTCTTCTGGTGGGCAGTTCTTC. It yields the protein CATSPSSGGQFF.

This clonotype appeared a few times. The V call is TRBV20-1, the J call TRBJ2-5; D may be TRBD2 (5 bases). Germline V gene data show CDR1 as DFQATT and CDR2 as SNEGSKA (reference sequence). Trimming took off 5 bases at V and 1 base at J, with 14 bases between the two ends. The CDR3 covers 14 residues. The DNA for the CDR3 is TGCAGTGCTCCAGCTAGCCTTATCCAAGAGACCCAGTACTTC. Protein product: CSAPASLIQETQYF.

This clonotype occurred many times. V gene TRBV20-1 combines with J gene TRBJ1-6; 8 bases fit TRBD1. The germline CDR1 and CDR2 sequences are DFQATT and SNEGSKA (reference sequence). The CDR3 consists of 14 residues. V trimming: 1 base; J trimming: 4 bases; junction bases outside the gene matches: 0. The chain's CDR3 is CSARGTGYNSPLHF. The CDR3 nucleotides read TGCAGTGCTAGAGGGACAGGGTATAATTCACCCCTCCACTTT.

At least ten counts were recorded for this clonotype. CDR3 coding DNA: TGTGCCAGCAGCCAATTACAGGGCTCCTATAATTCACCCCTCCACTTT. It yields the protein CASSQLQGSYNSPLHF. The chain employs TRBV4-2 and TRBJ1-6, with D possibly TRBD1 on 6 matching bases. With 2 bases removed from V and 0 bases from J, the gap between germline ends came to 8 bases. This CDR3 region has 16 residues. Germline-derived CDR1 and CDR2 are LGHNA and YNFKEQ.

The chain has TRBV5-1 and TRBJ2-1, with D hard to call. The CDR3 is made up of 13 amino acids. The V gene's germline CDR1 is SGHRS and CDR2 YFSETQ. With 7 bases removed from V and 9 bases from J, the gap between germline ends came to 17 bases. DNA for the CDR3: TGCGCCAGCGGAGAATTGGTGGGGATTGAGCAGTTCTTC. This codes for CASGELVGIEQFF.

The V gene is TRBV4-1, the J gene TRBJ2-3; 13 bases are a match to TRBD2. The CDR3 spans 17 residues. Germline V gives CDR1 MGHRA, CDR2 YSYEKL. The V segment lost 5 bases and the J segment 2 bases; nucleotides outside the gene matches: 7. The CDR3 here is CASSSRLAGGYTDTQYF. The DNA of the CDR3 is TGCGCCAGCAGCTCACGACTAGCGGGGGGATACACAGATACGCAGTATTTT.

V is TRBV10-3 and J is TRBJ2-5; TRBD1 is a possible D gene (5 bases). Germline CDR1 and CDR2: ENHRY and SYGVKD. V dropped 6 bases and J dropped 1 base, with 12 bases sitting between them. The CDR3 sequence is 14 residues long. CDR3 in amino acids: CAIRAGSTQETQYF. CDR3 DNA: TGTGCCATCAGAGCAGGGTCAACCCAAGAGACCCAGTACTTC.

This rearrangement joins TRBV12-3 or TRBV12-4 to TRBJ2-3; D is uncertain. CDR3 length: 13 residues. Trimming cost V 1 base and J 5 bases, with 7 bases left between them. The CDR3, as DNA: TGTGCCAGCAGTTTAGATTTCAGAGATACGCAGTATTTT. Its translation is CASSLDFRDTQYF.

The chain couples TRBV4-1 to TRBJ2-1; no clear D gene. V was clipped by 5 bases and J by 8 bases, with 16 bases between them. This CDR3 is built from 14 residues. Germline V gene sequence: CDR1 MGHRA, CDR2 YSYEKL. The CDR3 sequence is CASSSHSPSDEQFF. The CDR3 bases are TGCGCCAGCAGCTCACACTCCCCGTCGGATGAGCAGTTCTTC.

This clonotype came up many times. The V and J genes are TRBV5-1 and TRBJ1-1; D call uncertain. CDR3 length equals 14 residues. Trimming took off 4 bases at V and 4 bases at J, with 14 bases between the two ends. CDR1 SGHRS and CDR2 YFSETQ come from the germline V gene. The CDR3 DNA follows: TGCGCCAGCAGCCCCTCCAGGCGGGGCACTGAAGCTTTCTTT. Residues: CASSPSRRGTEAFF. The variable domain in full, with the rest retrieved from reference TRBV5-1 and TRBJ1-1, is KAGVTQTPRYLIKTRGQQVTLSCSPISGHRSVSWYQQTPGQGLQFLFEYFSETQRNKGNFPGRFSGRQFSNSRSEMNVSTLELGDSALYLCASSPSRRGTEAFFGQGTRLTVV.

The chain is built from TRBV20-1 and TRBJ2-7; 9 bases align to TRBD2. This CDR3 has 12 amino acids. Germline values: CDR1 DFQATT, CDR2 SNEGSKA (reference sequence). After removal of 2 bases from V and 5 bases from J, the junction contained 1 base not matched to a gene. Here the CDR3 reads CSARLAGDEQYF. CDR3 bases: TGCAGTGCTAGATTAGCGGGAGACGAGCAGTACTTC.

The rearrangement joins TRBV3-1 to TRBJ1-1; D gene unclear. The V and J ends lost 1 base and 11 bases respectively, with 23 bases between them. This CDR3 has 16 residues. Germline CDR1 and CDR2: LGHDT and YNNKEL (reference sequence). For the CDR3, the DNA is TGTGCCAGCAGCCAAGTCTCCAGGACCTCCGTCGGGGAGGCTTTCTTT. This translates into CASSQVSRTSVGEAFF.

This clonotype was observed a handful of times. The chain has TRBV9 and TRBJ2-3; maybe TRBD2 (6 bases). The germline CDR1 and CDR2 sequences are SGDLS and YYNGEE. Trimming removed 4 bases from V and 4 bases from J, with 19 bases in between. The CDR3 has 16 amino acids. The chain's CDR3 is CASSQVVTSHSDTQYF. Written as DNA, the CDR3 is TGTGCCAGCAGCCAAGTGGTGACTAGTCATTCAGATACGCAGTATTTT.

V gene TRBV5-1 combines with J gene TRBJ2-1, with 11 bases matching TRBD2. This CDR3 is 19 amino acids long. Germline trimming cut 6 bases from V and 2 bases from J; bases unmatched to any gene: 16. CDR1 SGHRS and CDR2 YFSETQ come from the germline V gene. DNA for the CDR3: TGCGCCAGCACCACTGGAGGGACTAGCGGCAGCCCCGCCTACAATGAGCAGTTCTTC. Amino acid sequence: CASTTGGTSGSPAYNEQFF.

This chain joins TRBV13 and TRBJ2-4; no clear D gene. Trimming removed 0 bases at V and 13 bases at J, with 13 bases between. The CDR3 is 13 residues long. Germline loops: CDR1 PRHDT, CDR2 FYEKMQ (reference sequence). The CDR3 nucleotides read TGTGCCAGCAGCTTAGGGGTAATCAATGAGCAGTACTTC. This codes for CASSLGVINEQYF. The full variable domain, with the rest looked up from reference TRBV13 and TRBJ2-4, is AAGVIQSPRHLIKEKRETATLKCYPIPRHDTVYWYQQGPGQDPQFLISFYEKMQSDKGSIPDRFSAQQFSDYHSELNMSSLELGDSALYFCASSLGVINEQYFGAGTRLSVL.